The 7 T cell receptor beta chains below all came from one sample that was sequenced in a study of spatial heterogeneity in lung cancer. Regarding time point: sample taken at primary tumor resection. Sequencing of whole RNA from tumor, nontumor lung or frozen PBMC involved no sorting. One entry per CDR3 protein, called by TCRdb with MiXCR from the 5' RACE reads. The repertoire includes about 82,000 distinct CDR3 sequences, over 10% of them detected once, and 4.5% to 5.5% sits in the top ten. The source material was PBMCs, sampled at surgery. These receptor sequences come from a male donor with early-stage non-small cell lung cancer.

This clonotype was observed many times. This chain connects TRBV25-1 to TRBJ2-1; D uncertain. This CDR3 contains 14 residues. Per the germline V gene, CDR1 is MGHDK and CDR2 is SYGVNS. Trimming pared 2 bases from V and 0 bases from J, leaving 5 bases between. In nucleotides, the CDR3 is TGTGCCAGCAGTGAAACCATCTCCTACAATGAGCAGTTCTTC. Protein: CASSETISYNEQFF.

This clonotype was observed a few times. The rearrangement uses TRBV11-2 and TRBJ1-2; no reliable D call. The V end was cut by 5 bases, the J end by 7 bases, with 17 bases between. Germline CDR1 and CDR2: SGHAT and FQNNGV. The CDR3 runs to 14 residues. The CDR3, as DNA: TGTGCCAGCAGCCCTAGTCTCCGGGCGGCTGGCTACACCTTC. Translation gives CASSPSLRAAGYTF. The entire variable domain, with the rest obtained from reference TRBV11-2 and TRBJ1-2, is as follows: EAGVAQSPRYKIIEKRQSVAFWCNPISGHATLYWYQQILGQGPKLLIQFQNNGVVDDSQLPKDRFSAERLKGVDSTLKIQPAKLEDSAVYLCASSPSLRAAGYTFGSGTRLTVV.

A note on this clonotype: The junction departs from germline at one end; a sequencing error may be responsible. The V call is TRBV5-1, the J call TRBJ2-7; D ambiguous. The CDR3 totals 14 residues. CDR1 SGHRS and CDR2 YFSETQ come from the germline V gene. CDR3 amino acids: CVSSLGRATAEQYF. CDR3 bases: TGCGTCAGCAGCTTGGGTCGGGCCACCGCTGAGCAGTACTTC. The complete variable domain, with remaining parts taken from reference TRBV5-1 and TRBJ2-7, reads KAGVTQTPRYLIKTRGQQVTLSCSPISGHRSVSWYQQTPGQGLQFLFEYFSETQRNKGNFPGRFSGRQFSNSRSEMNVSTLELGDSALYLCVSSLGRATAEQYFGPGTRLTVT.

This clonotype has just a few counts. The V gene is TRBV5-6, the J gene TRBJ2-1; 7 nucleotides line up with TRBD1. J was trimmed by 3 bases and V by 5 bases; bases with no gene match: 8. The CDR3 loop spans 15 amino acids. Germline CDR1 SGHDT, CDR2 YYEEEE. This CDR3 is CASSYRDSFYNEQFF. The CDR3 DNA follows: TGTGCCAGCAGTTATAGGGACAGTTTCTACAATGAGCAGTTCTTC. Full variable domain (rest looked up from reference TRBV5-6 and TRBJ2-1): DAGVTQSPTHLIKTRGQQVTLRCSPKSGHDTVSWYQQALGQGPQFIFQYYEEEERQRGNFPDRFSGHQFPNYSSELNVNALLLGDSALYLCASSYRDSFYNEQFFGPGTRLTVL.

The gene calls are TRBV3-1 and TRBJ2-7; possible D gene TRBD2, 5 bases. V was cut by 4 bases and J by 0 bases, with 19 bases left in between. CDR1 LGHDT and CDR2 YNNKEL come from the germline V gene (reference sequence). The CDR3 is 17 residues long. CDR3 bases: TGTGCCAGCAGCCGACTACCCCTGGGCAGGAGCTCCTACGAGCAGTACTTC. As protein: CASSRLPLGRSSYEQYF.

The DNA of the CDR3 is TGCCCCACAGCGTCCTCTGGGGCCAACGTCCTGACTTTC. It yields the protein CPTASSGANVLTF. This rearrangement joins TRBV23-1 to TRBJ2-6; D remains ambiguous. TRBV23-1 is marked as an open reading frame, function uncertain. The CDR3 covers 13 residues.

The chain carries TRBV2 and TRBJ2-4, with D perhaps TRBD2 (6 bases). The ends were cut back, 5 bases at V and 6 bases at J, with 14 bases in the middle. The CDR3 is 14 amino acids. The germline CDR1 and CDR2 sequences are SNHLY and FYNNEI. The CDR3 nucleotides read TGTGCCAGCAGTCAGGAGGGTACGGGAAACATTCAGTACTTC. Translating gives CASSQEGTGNIQYF. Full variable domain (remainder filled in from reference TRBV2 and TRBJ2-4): EPEVTQTPSHQVTQMGQEVILRCVPISNHLYFYWYRQILGQKVEFLVSFYNNEISEKSEIFDDQFSVERPDGSNFTLKIRSTKLEDSAMYFCASSQEGTGNIQYFGAGTRLSVL.